This T cell receptor (beta chain) comes out of a study of long-term antiretroviral therapy in people with HIV. Whole-study results and caveats: Adherence to ART, viral resistance and therapy changes lacked any data.

This CDR3 has 13 residues. The germline V gene encodes CDR1 SGHTA and CDR2 FQGNSA. Trimming removed 5 bases at V and 8 bases at J, with 13 bases between. Run at survey level, the immunoSEQ assay was version v3.0. The sequencing target was about 40,000-50,000 T-cell genomes per sample. The repertoire was sequenced with immunoSEQ multiplex PCR; TCRdb's copy has only in-frame clones and lacks some. The data show about 21,000 clones, 86% seen once. For this clone: Antigen specificity is unknown.

This chain connects TRBV7-2 to TRBJ1-5; D ambiguous. The sequencing used unsorted PBMCs, collected 1.3 years after starting antiretroviral therapy. This sequence was found in a man in his 60s with HIV. For the CDR3, the DNA is TGTGCCAGCAGCCCTAGCGGGATAGAGCCCCAGCATTTT. This encodes CASSPSGIEPQHF. The whole variable domain, filled in from reference TRBV7-2 and TRBJ1-5, reads GAGVSQSPSNKVTEKGKDVELRCDPISGHTALYWYRQSLGQGLEFLIYFQGNSAPDKSGLPSDRFSAERTGGSVSTLTIQRTQQEDSAVYLCASSPSGIEPQHFGDGTRLSIL.